This T cell receptor (beta chain) was identified during a study of neurological immune-mediated disorders. Study-level results: Patients with HTLV-1-associated myelopathy had the highest level of TCR clonal expansion, whereas patients with multiple sclerosis had the lowest level, falling beneath the level found in healthy controls.

Trimming took 4 bases from V and 2 from J; bases not matched to a gene: 4. This CDR3 comprises 16 residues. The germline gives CDR1 SGHRS, CDR2 YFSETQ. This clonotype was observed many times. The antigen is undetermined. TCRdb reprocessed the 5' RACE reads via MiXCR and lists one record per CDR3 protein. In the table there are some 48,000 distinct CDR3 sequences, about 5% of which are singletons. Sequencing was carried out using CD4+ T cells from blood. The rearrangement joins TRBV5-1 to TRBJ2-3; 13 bases map to TRBD2. The origin of this receptor is a woman under 30 with multiple sclerosis. CDR3 in amino acids: CASSPGLAGITDTQYF. Here the CDR3 DNA reads TGCGCCAGCAGCCCGGGACTAGCGGGGATCACAGATACGCAGTATTTT.